The 8 T cell receptor beta chains reported below all come from one sample, sequenced in a study of cytomegalovirus exposure and HLA in healthy donors. Method: immunoSEQ multiplex PCR; TCRdb's copy keeps in-frame clones and lacks some. The table has tens of thousands of clones, 85% seen once; the top ten hold roughly 22%. The specimen sequenced was PBMCs. The receptor source for this set is a young man in good health and CMV-seropositive.

This clone was picked up many times. The CDR3 DNA reads TGTGCCTGGAGTCGCCCCTCGACTATGAACACTGAAGCTTTCTTT. It codes for CAWSRPSTMNTEAFF. The chain recombines TRBV30 with TRBJ1-1; D is unresolved. V was shortened by 2 bases and J by 0 bases, with 13 bases between the two germline ends. CDR1 is GTSNPN, CDR2 SVGIG, per germline (reference sequence). CDR3 length: 15 residues.

The gene calls are TRBV19 and TRBJ2-1, with 7 positions matching TRBD1. Losses at the gene ends were 1 base for V and 0 bases for J; bases not matched to a gene: 0. This CDR3 is 15 amino acids long. Germline CDR1 reads LNHDA; CDR2 reads SQIVND (reference sequence). This CDR3 reads CASSIGDSSYNEQFF. In DNA form, the CDR3 reads TGTGCCAGTAGTATAGGGGACAGCTCCTACAATGAGCAGTTCTTC.

The genes are TRBV6-4 and TRBJ2-3, with 11 bases matching TRBD2. With 2 bases clipped from V and 6 bases from J, the junction kept 7 bases outside the gene matches. This CDR3 contains 16 residues. The germline V gene has CDR1 MRHNA and CDR2 SNTAGT. CDR3: CASSDGGTSGSDTQYF. In nucleotides, the CDR3 is TGTGCCAGCAGTGACGGGGGGACTAGCGGTTCCGATACGCAGTATTTT.

The CDR3 DNA reads TGTGCCAGCAGTAGGAGTGAGACTAGGGGCTACGAGCAGTACTTC. Amino acids: CASSRSETRGYEQYF. This chain uses TRBV2 with TRBJ2-7, with a possible D match to TRBD2 (6 bases). The CDR3 is 15 amino acids. V lost 5 bases and J lost 3, with 17 bases in between. Per germline, CDR1 SNHLY and CDR2 FYNNEI.

The chain is built from TRBV9 and TRBJ2-1; possibly TRBD2 for D (5 bases). The CDR3 spans 12 residues. V was pared by 3 bases and J by 5 bases, with 6 bases between. Germline-derived CDR1 and CDR2 are SGDLS and YYNGEE. CDR3 DNA sequence: TGTGCCAGCAGCGAGGGAGACAATGAGCAGTTCTTC. Residues: CASSEGDNEQFF.

The chain combines TRBV18 with TRBJ2-7, with TRBD1 matching 7 bases. V was pared by 4 bases and J by 0 bases, with 3 bases of the junction left unmatched. Germline V lookup: CDR1 KGHSH, CDR2 LQKENI. CDR3 length: 14 residues. The CDR3 nucleotides read TGTGCCAGCTCACGTCGGGACAGCTCCTACGAGCAGTACTTC. Its translation is CASSRRDSSYEQYF. Full variable domain (missing parts from reference TRBV18 and TRBJ2-7): NAGVMQNPRHLVRRRGQEARLRCSPMKGHSHVYWYRQLPEEGLKFMVYLQKENIIDESGMPKERFSAEFPKEGPSILRIQQVVRGDSAAYFCASSRRDSSYEQYFGPGTRLTVT.

In this sample, this clone turned up once. The V and J genes are TRBV7-2 and TRBJ1-2; possible D gene TRBD1, 5 bases. Germline V CDR1 and CDR2: SGHTA, FQGNSA. This CDR3 has 15 residues. The germline V and J ends were trimmed by 4 bases and 1 base, with 13 bases remaining between them. The CDR3 DNA reads TGTGCCAGCAGCTCTCAGGGAGGCCTTAACTATGGCTACACCTTC. It specifies CASSSQGGLNYGYTF.

The chain employs TRBV28 and TRBJ2-7; the match to TRBD1 covers 9 bases. Germline lookup yields CDR1 MDHEN and CDR2 SYDVKM. This CDR3 has 15 amino acids. Unmatched junction bases numbered 5, after V lost 5 bases and J lost 0 bases. The CDR3 DNA follows: TGTGCCAGCAGTCCTTACAGGGGGCGCTCCTACGAGCAGTACTTC. Its protein is CASSPYRGRSYEQYF.